This TCR beta chain appears in the sequencing data of a study of tumor-infiltrating lymphocytes in primary liver carcinoma. The CDR3 is 14 amino acids. The germline CDR1 and CDR2 sequences are SGHAT and FQNNGV. This clonotype was picked up a small number of times. Mismatch with germline at one junction end may stem from a read error. Without any cell sorting, roughly 20-30 mg of bulk tissue yielded co-extracted RNA and DNA. Researchers generated TCR beta cDNA from about 450 ng of total RNA, relying on a constant-region primer. Libraries of TCR beta came from three nested multiplex PCR rounds with slightly modified ARM-PCR. The first two PCR rounds used TRBV1-TRBV30 forward primers with a C-beta reverse primer, around 10 cycles each. A single record per CDR3 protein comes from TCRdb applying MiXCR to the multiplex PCR reads. The sample has 70,000 to 95,000 distinct CDR3 sequences; about 72% are singletons.

The TCR comes from a man aged 40-49 years with primary liver carcinoma and hepatitis B virus infection. The sample taken for sequencing was liver tumor tissue from sampling region 4. This sample's subset: tumor region T4, right-lateral pole. The chain joins TRBV11-2 to TRBJ2-3, with D possibly being TRBD2 (6 bases). In DNA form, the CDR3 reads TGTGCTGGAGGGGTACGGGAGCCCGCAGATACACAGTATTTT. Amino acids: CAGGVREPADTQYF. Full variable domain (outside the CDR3, taken from reference TRBV11-2 and TRBJ2-3): EAGVAQSPRYKIIEKRQSVAFWCNPISGHATLYWYQQILGQGPKLLIQFQNNGVVDDSQLPKDRFSAERLKGVDSTLKIQPAKLEDSAVYLCAGGVREPADTQYFGPGTRLTVL.